These 29 T cell receptor beta chains originate from one sample sequenced in a study of cytomegalovirus exposure and HLA in healthy donors. The primer mix had 60 Vbeta and 13 Jbeta primers. Profiled with immunoSEQ multiplex PCR; TCRdb holds only in-frame clones, not every one. The sample holds roughly 130,000 clones, 81% seen once. The specimen sequenced was PBMCs. The receptor source for this set is a man aged 18 to 29 in good health and CMV-seronegative.

The V call is TRBV6-5, the J call TRBJ1-1, with unresolved D. This CDR3 has 14 residues. V dropped 2 bases and J dropped 4 bases, with 11 bases sitting between them. The germline V gene has CDR1 MNHEY and CDR2 SVGAGI. In DNA, the CDR3 is TGTGCCAGCAGTTACACAGCCCCTACCACTGAAGCTTTCTTT. Translated, it gives CASSYTAPTTEAFF.

The chain joins TRBV5-1 to TRBJ2-2, with D possibly TRBD2 on 5 matching bases. From germline, CDR1 is SGHRS and CDR2 YFSETQ. Trimming took off 5 bases at V and 7 bases at J, with 15 bases between the two ends. The CDR3 extends over 14 amino acids. The CDR3 DNA is TGCGCCAGCAGTGGAGGTCCTAAGGGCGGGGAGCTGTTTTTT. This gives the protein CASSGGPKGGELFF.

Worth noting for this clone: At one boundary the junction diverges from the germline segment, which might be a read error. The rearrangement links TRBV7-9 to TRBJ1-5, with D unresolved. There are 12 residues in the CDR3. The germline V gene has CDR1 SEHNR and CDR2 FQNEAQ (reference sequence). The CDR3 here is CSSSPLNGAQHF. CDR3 nucleotide sequence: TGTTCCAGCAGCCCACTAAACGGGGCCCAGCATTTT.

The chain has TRBV30 and TRBJ2-1; 7 bases fit TRBD2. Germline CDR1 and CDR2: GTSNPN and SVGIG (reference sequence). Trimming removed 2 bases from V and 13 bases from J; junction bases left unmatched: 11. The length of the CDR3 is 13 residues. DNA of the CDR3: TGTGCCTGGAGTCCGGGGGGTAGCTTTAACCAGTTCTTC. Its protein product is CAWSPGGSFNQFF.

This clone turned up a few times. The chain employs TRBV5-1 and TRBJ2-5; D gene unclear. The germline V gene has CDR1 SGHRS and CDR2 YFSETQ. The CDR3 has 14 residues. Trimming left V 0 bases short and J 4 bases short, with 10 bases between. The CDR3 protein is CASSLEAGRETQYF. Here the CDR3 DNA reads TGCGCCAGCAGCTTGGAGGCAGGCCGAGAGACCCAGTACTTC.

This clone was observed a few times. The CDR3 loop is CASSVAGGQASGNTIYF. DNA for the CDR3: TGTGCCAGCAGCGTAGCTGGCGGACAGGCCTCTGGAAACACCATATATTTT. The chain recombines TRBV9 with TRBJ1-3; TRBD1 aligns across 7 bases. J gave up 0 bases and V 0 bases, and 6 bases lay outside the gene matches. Germline V lookup: CDR1 SGDLS, CDR2 YYNGEE. CDR3 length equals 17 residues.

The chain uses TRBV4-3 and TRBJ2-1, with D possibly TRBD2 on 6 matching bases. The CDR3 consists of 13 residues. The ends were cut back, 0 bases at V and 10 bases at J, with 10 bases in the middle. CDR1 LGHNA and CDR2 YSLEER come from the germline V gene. The CDR3 region is CASSQDGGREQFF. The CDR3 DNA is TGCGCCAGCAGCCAAGATGGGGGGAGAGAGCAGTTCTTC.

The chain recombines TRBV30 with TRBJ2-5; 7 bases agree with TRBD1. The end of the DNA fits TRBJ2-7 better, so the J call may be wrong. Germline CDR1 reads GTSNPN; CDR2 reads SVGIG (reference sequence). This CDR3 contains 12 residues. The CDR3 DNA follows: TGTGCCTGGTCCCGGGACAGCTACGAGCAGTACTTC. Protein sequence: CAWSRDSYEQYF.

The chain recombines TRBV7-8 with TRBJ1-1, with D perhaps matching TRBD1 (5 bases). The germline V gene encodes CDR1 SGHVS and CDR2 FQNEAQ. V was pared by 5 bases and J by 4 bases, with 17 bases between. This CDR3 has 15 amino acids. CDR3 loop: CASSRWGVVGTEAFF. CDR3 bases: TGTGCCAGCAGCCGCTGGGGGGTCGTGGGCACTGAAGCTTTCTTT.

This chain uses TRBV18 with TRBJ1-4; D unclear. Per germline, CDR1 KGHSH and CDR2 LQKENI. The CDR3 sequence is 16 residues long. V lost 3 bases and J lost 6, with 17 bases in between. In nucleotides, the CDR3 is TGTGCCAGCTCACCGGGGAGGAGCGGGCTGGATGAAAAACTGTTTTTT. Residues: CASSPGRSGLDEKLFF.

V is TRBV10-3 and J is TRBJ2-5; D might be TRBD1 (5 bases). V lost 8 bases and J 5 bases, leaving 15 bases between the germline ends. The CDR3 has 13 amino acids. The germline V gene has CDR1 ENHRY and CDR2 SYGVKD. CDR3 region: CAIRRVSEETQYF. For the CDR3, the DNA is TGTGCCATCCGCAGGGTGTCGGAGGAGACCCAGTACTTC.

The chain carries TRBV4-3 and TRBJ2-7, with D possibly matching TRBD1 (6 bases). The CDR3 length is 15 residues. The V gene lost 4 bases and the J gene lost 2 bases, with 15 bases spanning the gap. Germline assignment: CDR1 LGHNA and CDR2 YSLEER. The CDR3 DNA is TGCGCCAGCAGCCGGTACAGGGAACCCCCCTACGAGCAGTACTTC. Translation gives CASSRYREPPYEQYF.

V and J are TRBV11-2 and TRBJ1-2; 9 bases map to TRBD1. The CDR3 is 14 residues long. Germline values: CDR1 SGHAT, CDR2 FQNNGV. V was pared by 6 bases and J by 10 bases, with 12 bases of the junction left unmatched. The CDR3 sequence is CASRDRDREFDYTF. CDR3 nucleotides: TGTGCCAGCAGGGACCGGGACAGGGAATTTGACTACACCTTC.

The rearrangement joins TRBV30 to TRBJ2-2; TRBD1 aligns across 7 bases. Germline V gene lookup returns CDR1 GTSNPN and CDR2 SVGIG (reference sequence). V lost 5 bases and J lost 4; bases outside the gene matches: 1. CDR3 length: 12 amino acids. The CDR3 region has the DNA TGTGCCTGGTCAGGGGGCACCGGGGAGCTGTTTTTT. Its translation: CAWSGGTGELFF.

V gene TRBV30 combines with J gene TRBJ1-5, with unresolved D. Germline CDR1 GTSNPN, CDR2 SVGIG (reference sequence). The length of the CDR3 is 12 residues. V lost 2 bases, J lost 11 bases, and 13 bases lay in between. CDR3 sequence reads: CAWSKLRSSQHF. The CDR3 DNA follows: TGTGCCTGGAGTAAACTAAGGAGTTCCCAGCATTTT.

The V and J genes are TRBV27 and TRBJ1-4; 7 nucleotides align to TRBD1. CDR1 is MNHEY, CDR2 SMNVEV, per germline (reference sequence). This CDR3 is built from 15 residues. The trim removed 8 bases at V and 2 bases at J, leaving 8 bases unmatched. CDR3 in amino acids: CASALDRRTNEKLFF. In DNA form, the CDR3 reads TGTGCCAGCGCCCTGGACAGGCGGACTAATGAAAAACTGTTTTTT.

The chain has TRBV18 and TRBJ2-7, with 8 positions matching TRBD2. There are 13 residues in the CDR3. The germline gives CDR1 KGHSH, CDR2 LQKENI. The V gene end was trimmed by 4 bases and the J gene end by 5 bases; junction bases not matched to a gene: 4. The CDR3 reads CASSRGGFNEQYF. The CDR3 DNA reads TGTGCCAGCTCACGCGGGGGGTTCAACGAGCAGTACTTC.

This clone was counted between two and nine times. V and J are TRBV10-3 and TRBJ2-5; D is unresolved. V lost 4 bases, J lost 0 bases, and 6 bases lay in between. This CDR3 is built from 13 residues. From germline, CDR1 is ENHRY and CDR2 SYGVKD. The DNA for the CDR3 is TGTGCCATCAGTGCCCGGGACCAAGAGACCCAGTACTTC. Translation gives CAISARDQETQYF.

The chain joins TRBV28 to TRBJ2-7; possible D gene TRBD1, 5 bases. Germline V gene sequence: CDR1 MDHEN, CDR2 SYDVKM. The CDR3 spans 14 residues. V was shortened by 1 base and J by 4 bases, with 11 bases between the two germline ends. DNA for the CDR3: TGTGCCAGCAGTTTATCGACAGTACTTTACGAGCAGTACTTC. Translation: CASSLSTVLYEQYF.

The chain joins TRBV5-1 to TRBJ1-1, with D tentatively TRBD1 (5 bases). This CDR3 has 16 amino acids. The germline V and J ends were trimmed by 0 bases and 1 base, with 13 bases remaining between them. Germline V CDR1 and CDR2: SGHRS, YFSETQ. CDR3 in amino acids: CASSLVSGWGNTEAFF. Here the CDR3 DNA reads TGCGCCAGCAGCTTGGTGTCAGGGTGGGGGAACACTGAAGCTTTCTTT.

This chain connects TRBV30 to TRBJ2-5, with 11 bases matching TRBD2. V gave up 4 bases and J gave up 8 bases; unmatched junction bases: 9. The germline V gene has CDR1 GTSNPN and CDR2 SVGIG (reference sequence). This CDR3 has 14 amino acids. The CDR3 loop is CAWIPSLAGETQYF. The CDR3 DNA reads as TGTGCCTGGATTCCTTCACTAGCGGGGGAAACCCAGTACTTC. The full variable domain, with the rest looked up from reference TRBV30 and TRBJ2-5, is SQTIHQWPATLVQPVGSPLSLECTVEGTSNPNLYWYRQAAGRGLQLLFYSVGIGQISSEVPQNLSASRPQDRQFILSSKKLLLSDSGFYLCAWIPSLAGETQYFGPGTRLLVL.

This chain joins TRBV7-2 and TRBJ2-7; D possibly corresponds to TRBD2 (7 bases). Looked up from germline, CDR1 is SGHTA and CDR2 is FQGNSA. Trimming removed 0 bases at V and 0 bases at J, with 9 bases between. This CDR3 contains 15 residues. CDR3 coding DNA: TGTGCCAGCAGCTTAGCTGGGGGGGCCTCCTACGAGCAGTACTTC. Translation gives CASSLAGGASYEQYF.

The chain couples TRBV6-6 to TRBJ1-1; D may be TRBD1 (6 bases). V was cut by 6 bases and J by 6 bases, with 23 bases left in between. CDR1 is MNHNY, CDR2 SVGAGI, per germline (reference sequence). CDR3 length equals 16 residues. The CDR3 DNA sequence: TGTGCCAGCAGCCCCTATCGTGGGGGCGCGAAGGCTGAAGCTTTCTTT. Protein product: CASSPYRGGAKAEAFF.

V is TRBV9 and J is TRBJ2-3, with 10 positions matching TRBD2. The V and J ends lost 0 bases and 5 bases, in that order; junction bases with no gene match: 9. Germline CDR1 SGDLS, CDR2 YYNGEE. The CDR3 has 17 residues. The chain's CDR3 is CASSVDPAGGLVDTQYF. The CDR3 nucleotides are TGTGCCAGCAGCGTAGATCCAGCGGGGGGGCTAGTAGATACGCAGTATTTT.

This sequence joins TRBV28 and TRBJ1-2; 8 nucleotides align to TRBD1. The V gene end was trimmed by 1 base and the J gene end by 4 bases; junction bases not matched to a gene: 11. The CDR3 sequence is 17 residues long. In germline, CDR1 is MDHEN, CDR2 SYDVKM. The CDR3 DNA reads TGTGCCAGCAGTTTATACCTGGGACAGGCATCCTTCTATGGCTACACCTTC. It translates to CASSLYLGQASFYGYTF.

The chain combines TRBV7-9 with TRBJ1-1; 7 bases fit TRBD1. Germline V gives CDR1 SEHNR, CDR2 FQNEAQ (reference sequence). The CDR3 runs to 15 residues. Trimming cost V 4 bases and J 5 bases; bases outside gene matches: 10. The CDR3 DNA reads TGTGCCAGCAGCTCGCCAGGGGGGCGTAGGACTGAAGCTTTCTTT. Its protein is CASSSPGGRRTEAFF.

This chain joins TRBV5-1 and TRBJ1-1; D remains ambiguous. Trimming left V 2 bases short and J 2 bases short, with 13 bases between. CDR3 length equals 15 residues. Germline loops: CDR1 SGHRS, CDR2 YFSETQ. CDR3 residues: CASSFGTGKNTEAFF. The CDR3 region has the DNA TGCGCCAGCAGCTTTGGAACCGGGAAAAACACTGAAGCTTTCTTT.

V gene TRBV7-9 combines with J gene TRBJ1-2, with 8 bases fitting TRBD1. Germline CDR1 SEHNR, CDR2 FQNEAQ (reference sequence). The V and J ends lost 3 bases and 3 bases, in that order; junction bases with no gene match: 15. The CDR3 length is 18 residues. The CDR3 loop reads CASSLDAGGRRVDYGYTF. For the CDR3, the DNA is TGTGCCAGCAGCTTGGATGCAGGGGGCAGGAGGGTAGACTATGGCTACACCTTC.

The chain links TRBV12-2 to TRBJ1-6. TRBV12-2 is assigned pseudogene status. CDR3 length: 18 residues. In DNA, the CDR3 is TGTGCAAGTCGCTCGACCGGGACCAAAGTCGGGGGGAATTCACCCCTCCACTTT. Residues: CASRSTGTKVGGNSPLHF.